The 7 T cell receptor beta chains below come from one sample, sequenced in a study of T cell responses to AZD1222 COVID-19 vaccine. Clones were read by immunoSEQ multiplex PCR, and TCRdb kept only the in-frame ones, dropping some. This sample yields about 150,000 clones, of which approximately 91% are seen a single time; about 3.8% belongs to the top ten. The starting material was peripheral blood, obtained 28 days after the second AZD1222 dose. Source of these receptors: an adult who received the AZD1222 COVID-19 vaccine.

The gene calls are TRBV14 and TRBJ1-1; 7 positions agree with TRBD1. The germline CDR1 and CDR2 sequences are SGHDN and FVKESK. This CDR3 spans 18 amino acids. Losses at the gene ends were 0 bases for V and 1 base for J; bases not matched to a gene: 11. The CDR3 coding sequence is TGTGCCAGCAGCCAAGAGGGGCCCGACAGGGAGAAGAACACTGAAGCTTTCTTT. It translates to CASSQEGPDREKNTEAFF.

A remark on this clone: Other DNA sequences in this sample translate to the same CDR3. V usage is TRBV6-4 and J usage is TRBJ1-5; D might be TRBD1 (5 bases). Germline-derived CDR1 and CDR2 are MRHNA and SNTAGT. V lost 2 bases and J lost 2, with 7 bases in between. The CDR3 contains 14 residues. As DNA, the CDR3 is TGTGCCAGCAGTGACGGGGGAGGCAATCAGCCCCAGCATTTT. Amino acid sequence: CASSDGGGNQPQHF.

The chain carries TRBV27 and TRBJ1-1, with 7 positions matching TRBD1. After removal of 5 bases from V and 4 bases from J, the junction contained 7 bases not matched to a gene. Germline values: CDR1 MNHEY, CDR2 SMNVEV (reference sequence). The CDR3 covers 14 residues. CDR3 sequence reads: CASSKRDRVTEAFF. DNA of the CDR3: TGTGCCAGCAGTAAACGCGACAGGGTCACTGAAGCTTTCTTT.

This chain joins TRBV24-1 and TRBJ2-5; TRBD1 matches 8 bases. Germline trimming cut 3 bases from V and 5 bases from J; bases unmatched to any gene: 1. The CDR3 is made up of 13 amino acids. The germline gives CDR1 KGHDR, CDR2 SFDVKD. The CDR3 nucleotides are TGTGCCACCAGTGATCACAGGGGGGAGACCCAGTACTTC. Encoded protein: CATSDHRGETQYF.

This clone has a handful of counts. V usage is TRBV19 and J usage is TRBJ2-5; maybe TRBD2 (7 bases). The CDR3 spans 15 residues. V was shortened by 1 base and J by 2 bases, with 11 bases between the two germline ends. Germline assignment: CDR1 LNHDA and CDR2 SQIVND (reference sequence). The CDR3 nucleotides read TGTGCCAGTAGTATAGCGGGGGGCCAACAAGAGACCCAGTACTTC. It translates to CASSIAGGQQETQYF.

The rearrangement links TRBV10-3 to TRBJ1-1; weak D call: TRBD1 (5 bases). V dropped 0 bases and J dropped 1 base, with 15 bases sitting between them. The CDR3 contains 17 residues. CDR1 and CDR2 (germline): ENHRY, SYGVKD. CDR3 bases: TGTGCCATCAGTGAGTCGATGATCAGGGACCGGAACACTGAAGCTTTCTTT. Translated: CAISESMIRDRNTEAFF.

This chain links TRBV2 with TRBJ1-4; weak D call: TRBD1 (5 bases). The germline CDR1 and CDR2 sequences are SNHLY and FYNNEI. CDR3 length: 12 amino acids. The ends were cut back, 6 bases at V and 5 bases at J, with 7 bases in the middle. CDR3 loop: CASRGDNEKLFF. CDR3 nucleotides: TGTGCCAGCAGAGGGGACAATGAAAAACTGTTTTTT.